What follows are 18 T cell receptor beta chains derived from one specimen sequenced in a study of OX40 agonist ivuxolimab in advanced cancers. The table came from immunoSEQ multiplex PCR; TCRdb's copy has only in-frame clones and leaves some out. Among approximately 60,000 clones listed, approximately 86% were seen once. This material consisted of CD4+ or CD8+ T cells sorted from blood, taken in a trial of the OX40 agonist ivuxolimab. The receptors were sampled from an adult with an advanced solid tumor such as melanoma, head and neck, liver or kidney cancer.

The chain carries TRBV19 and TRBJ2-7; no definite D call. Trimming shortened V by 2 bases and J by 3 bases, and 8 bases separated the two germline ends. Germline V gene lookup returns CDR1 LNHDA and CDR2 SQIVND (reference sequence). This CDR3 contains 13 residues. The CDR3 bases are TGTGCCAGTAGTATAACAAGCAGCTACGAGCAGTACTTC. Its translation is CASSITSSYEQYF.

The chain employs TRBV9 and TRBJ2-3; 12 bases are shared with TRBD2. J gave up 6 bases and V 3 bases, and 8 bases lay outside the gene matches. Germline V gene lookup returns CDR1 SGDLS and CDR2 YYNGEE. The CDR3 is made up of 16 amino acids. CDR3 sequence: CASSGGLAGKGDTQYF. CDR3 in DNA: TGTGCCAGCAGCGGAGGACTAGCGGGAAAGGGGGATACGCAGTATTTT.

The gene calls are TRBV18 and TRBJ2-5, with a weak D call TRBD2 (5 bases). The end of the DNA is better explained by TRBJ2-7, so the J call may be wrong. This CDR3 comprises 13 residues. Germline lookup yields CDR1 KGHSH and CDR2 LQKENI. The CDR3 region has the DNA TGTGCCAGCTCACCACTTCGGGACTACGAGCAGTACTTC. Protein product: CASSPLRDYEQYF.

The chain is built from TRBV7-2 and TRBJ2-7; TRBD1 might be the D (5 bases). The CDR3 is made up of 13 amino acids. Trimming pared 3 bases from V and 3 bases from J, leaving 9 bases between. Germline values: CDR1 SGHTA, CDR2 FQGNSA. In DNA form, the CDR3 reads TGTGCCAGCAGCTTCACGGACAACTACGAGCAGTACTTC. Translation: CASSFTDNYEQYF.

The chain has TRBV19 and TRBJ2-1; 7 bases agree with TRBD2. Per the germline V gene, CDR1 is LNHDA and CDR2 is SQIVND (reference sequence). The J segment lost 4 bases and the V segment lost 8 bases, leaving 5 bases of the junction unmatched. CDR3 length: 13 residues. CDR3 coding DNA: TGTGCCAGTTTGGGACTAAAATACAATGAGCAGTTCTTC. Protein: CASLGLKYNEQFF.

This chain links TRBV6-5 with TRBJ2-1, with a tentative D call TRBD2 (5 bases). Trimming took off 0 bases at V and 6 bases at J, with 12 bases between the two ends. CDR3 length: 15 residues. Looked up from germline, CDR1 is MNHEY and CDR2 is SVGAGI. This chain's CDR3 is CASSYSRARFNEQFF. CDR3 sequence (DNA): TGTGCCAGCAGTTACTCGCGGGCCCGTTTCAATGAGCAGTTCTTC.

This chain joins TRBV6-5 and TRBJ1-4; D perhaps matches TRBD1 (5 bases). This CDR3 has 14 amino acids. The V gene's germline CDR1 is MNHEY and CDR2 SVGAGI. Trimming left V 8 bases short and J 2 bases short, with 12 bases between. The CDR3 DNA is TGTGCCAGCTCCTTGACAGCGACTAATGAAAAACTGTTTTTT. Protein: CASSLTATNEKLFF.

The chain combines TRBV6-5 with TRBJ1-3, with 8 bases fitting TRBD1. The germline V gene encodes CDR1 MNHEY and CDR2 SVGAGI. V trimming: 2 bases; J trimming: 6 bases; junction bases outside the gene matches: 6. This CDR3 is built from 15 residues. Here the CDR3 reads CASSYTTGVENTIYF. In nucleotides, the CDR3 is TGTGCCAGCAGTTACACGACAGGGGTTGAAAACACCATATATTTT.

The chain links TRBV19 to TRBJ2-7; TRBD2 is a possible D gene (6 bases). This CDR3 comprises 15 residues. Germline V gene data show CDR1 as LNHDA and CDR2 as SQIVND (reference sequence). Trimming shortened V by 1 base and J by 8 bases, and 18 bases separated the two germline ends. DNA of the CDR3: TGTGCCAGTAGTATAGCCGGCGGGGCTGGGAAGAAGCAGTACTTC. It is translated as CASSIAGGAGKKQYF.

This clone appeared a single time. The chain combines TRBV10-3 with TRBJ2-2, with 7 bases fitting TRBD1. The CDR3 has 17 residues. Germline trimming cut 3 bases from V and 6 bases from J; bases unmatched to any gene: 13. Germline loops: CDR1 ENHRY, CDR2 SYGVKD. CDR3 DNA: TGTGCCATCAGTGAAGGTGCAGGGACAGCAAACCCCGGGGAGCTGTTTTTT. This gives the protein CAISEGAGTANPGELFF.

The chain recombines TRBV5-1 with TRBJ2-3, with 8 bases that match TRBD2. CDR1 SGHRS and CDR2 YFSETQ come from the germline V gene. V lost 4 bases and J lost 1; bases outside the gene matches: 11. The CDR3 is 17 residues long. The CDR3 coding sequence is TGCGCCAGCAGCATTGGACTAGCCCCCTCGGGCACAGATACGCAGTATTTT. This translates into CASSIGLAPSGTDTQYF.

The chain couples TRBV29-1 to TRBJ2-2, with 11 bases that match TRBD2. The CDR3 has 13 amino acids. The junction had 3 bases not matched to a gene; V was cut back by 7 bases and J by 5 bases. The V gene's germline CDR1 is SQVTM and CDR2 ANQGSEA. Here the CDR3 reads CSGSGGGTGELFF. DNA for the CDR3: TGCAGCGGTAGCGGGGGGGGGACCGGGGAGCTGTTTTTT.

The chain is built from TRBV28 and TRBJ2-7, with 9 bases identical to TRBD2. The trim removed 8 bases at V and 4 bases at J, leaving 3 bases unmatched. The CDR3 is 12 residues long. Per the germline V gene, CDR1 is MDHEN and CDR2 is SYDVKM. CDR3 region: CASLSGRYEQYF. CDR3 nucleotide sequence: TGTGCCAGCCTTAGCGGGAGATACGAGCAGTACTTC.

This sequence joins TRBV30 and TRBJ1-2; D remains ambiguous. The CDR3 spans 12 residues. Germline-derived CDR1 and CDR2 are GTSNPN and SVGIG (reference sequence). With 4 bases removed from V and 2 bases from J, the gap between germline ends came to 8 bases. CDR3 sequence reads: CAWNRRNYGYTF. The CDR3 bases are TGTGCCTGGAATAGACGAAACTATGGCTACACCTTC. Based on the CDR3 plus reference TRBV30 and TRBJ1-2, the full variable domain is SQTIHQWPATLVQPVGSPLSLECTVEGTSNPNLYWYRQAAGRGLQLLFYSVGIGQISSEVPQNLSASRPQDRQFILSSKKLLLSDSGFYLCAWNRRNYGYTFGSGTRLTVV.

This chain uses TRBV18 with TRBJ2-3; tentative D call: TRBD2 (5 bases). Trimming removed 8 bases at V and 2 bases at J, with 14 bases between. The CDR3 consists of 14 residues. CDR1 and CDR2 (germline): KGHSH, LQKENI. The CDR3 here is CASASSGATDTQYF. Written as DNA, the CDR3 is TGTGCCAGCGCAAGCAGCGGCGCCACAGATACGCAGTATTTT.

This chain joins TRBV5-6 and TRBJ1-4; possibly TRBD1 for D (5 bases). Per the germline V gene, CDR1 is SGHDT and CDR2 is YYEEEE. Trimming cost V 1 base and J 0 bases, with 16 bases left between them. The CDR3 length is 18 residues. CDR3 region: CASSLREDTHPTNEKLFF. The CDR3 region has the DNA TGTGCCAGCAGCTTGCGAGAGGACACACACCCAACTAATGAAAAACTGTTTTTT. The whole variable domain, filled in from reference TRBV5-6 and TRBJ1-4, reads DAGVTQSPTHLIKTRGQQVTLRCSPKSGHDTVSWYQQALGQGPQFIFQYYEEEERQRGNFPDRFSGHQFPNYSSELNVNALLLGDSALYLCASSLREDTHPTNEKLFFGSGTQLSVL.

V and J are TRBV6-1 and TRBJ2-1; D may be TRBD2 (6 bases). Per germline, CDR1 MNHNS and CDR2 SASEGT. The CDR3 extends over 13 amino acids. V gave up 4 bases and J gave up 5 bases, with 9 bases separating them. The CDR3 coding sequence is TGTGCCAGCAGTGGACTAGACCACAATGAGCAGTTCTTC. Its protein product is CASSGLDHNEQFF.

This clone has a handful of counts. V and J are TRBV27 and TRBJ2-7; 10 bases are shared with TRBD1. The CDR3 consists of 19 residues. Germline trimming cut 2 bases from V and 4 bases from J; bases unmatched to any gene: 17. CDR1 is MNHEY, CDR2 SMNVEV, per germline (reference sequence). The CDR3, as DNA: TGTGCCAGCAGTTTACAAATCGGGGGCATAGGGGGACAGGGGTACGAGCAGTACTTC. This sequence encodes CASSLQIGGIGGQGYEQYF.